This record covers a single T cell receptor beta chain. The ends were cut back, 6 bases at V and 3 bases at J, with 15 bases in the middle. The CDR3 covers 14 residues. The germline gives CDR1 SGHDT, CDR2 YYEEEE. Some clones are missing from TCRdb's copy, which holds only in-frame ones; the method was immunoSEQ multiplex PCR. The table shows some 200,000 clones, with around 81% occurring only once. The data were taken from a study of blood T cell repertoires in COVID-19. Overall study: Researchers got acute and convalescent COVID-19 samples from the United States, Italy and Spain.

This chain joins TRBV5-6 and TRBJ1-1; D unclear. The sequence was obtained from a woman aged 50 to 60 with acute COVID-19. The sequenced material came from PBMCs or T cells enriched from blood (not recorded which). DNA for the CDR3: TGTGCCAGCACTCCCAGCGGATGGGACACTGAAGCTTTCTTT. Translated: CASTPSGWDTEAFF.